This entry describes one T cell receptor beta chain. The antigen remains unidentified. The trim removed 4 bases at V and 3 bases at J, leaving 14 bases unmatched. CDR3 length equals 18 residues. Germline-derived CDR1 and CDR2 are LGHDT and YNNKEL (reference sequence). This sample is part of a study of T cell responses to AZD1222 COVID-19 vaccine. The repertoire was sequenced with immunoSEQ multiplex PCR; TCRdb's copy has only in-frame clones and lacks some. Of about 93,000 clones listed, 80% to 90% are singletons. The study, taken as a whole, reports: The donor cohort was predominantly white British with a female majority, and clonal diversity may have been underestimated.

The chain is built from TRBV3-1 (or the pseudogene TRBV3-2) and TRBJ2-3; 9 bases fit TRBD2. The TCR was taken from an adult in good health. This specimen consisted of peripheral blood, obtained on day 0 of AZD1222 vaccination. CDR3 bases: TGTGCCAGCAGCCCCTCTGTCGGACAGGCGGGGGGGACAGATACGCAGTATTTT. The encoded protein is CASSPSVGQAGGTDTQYF.